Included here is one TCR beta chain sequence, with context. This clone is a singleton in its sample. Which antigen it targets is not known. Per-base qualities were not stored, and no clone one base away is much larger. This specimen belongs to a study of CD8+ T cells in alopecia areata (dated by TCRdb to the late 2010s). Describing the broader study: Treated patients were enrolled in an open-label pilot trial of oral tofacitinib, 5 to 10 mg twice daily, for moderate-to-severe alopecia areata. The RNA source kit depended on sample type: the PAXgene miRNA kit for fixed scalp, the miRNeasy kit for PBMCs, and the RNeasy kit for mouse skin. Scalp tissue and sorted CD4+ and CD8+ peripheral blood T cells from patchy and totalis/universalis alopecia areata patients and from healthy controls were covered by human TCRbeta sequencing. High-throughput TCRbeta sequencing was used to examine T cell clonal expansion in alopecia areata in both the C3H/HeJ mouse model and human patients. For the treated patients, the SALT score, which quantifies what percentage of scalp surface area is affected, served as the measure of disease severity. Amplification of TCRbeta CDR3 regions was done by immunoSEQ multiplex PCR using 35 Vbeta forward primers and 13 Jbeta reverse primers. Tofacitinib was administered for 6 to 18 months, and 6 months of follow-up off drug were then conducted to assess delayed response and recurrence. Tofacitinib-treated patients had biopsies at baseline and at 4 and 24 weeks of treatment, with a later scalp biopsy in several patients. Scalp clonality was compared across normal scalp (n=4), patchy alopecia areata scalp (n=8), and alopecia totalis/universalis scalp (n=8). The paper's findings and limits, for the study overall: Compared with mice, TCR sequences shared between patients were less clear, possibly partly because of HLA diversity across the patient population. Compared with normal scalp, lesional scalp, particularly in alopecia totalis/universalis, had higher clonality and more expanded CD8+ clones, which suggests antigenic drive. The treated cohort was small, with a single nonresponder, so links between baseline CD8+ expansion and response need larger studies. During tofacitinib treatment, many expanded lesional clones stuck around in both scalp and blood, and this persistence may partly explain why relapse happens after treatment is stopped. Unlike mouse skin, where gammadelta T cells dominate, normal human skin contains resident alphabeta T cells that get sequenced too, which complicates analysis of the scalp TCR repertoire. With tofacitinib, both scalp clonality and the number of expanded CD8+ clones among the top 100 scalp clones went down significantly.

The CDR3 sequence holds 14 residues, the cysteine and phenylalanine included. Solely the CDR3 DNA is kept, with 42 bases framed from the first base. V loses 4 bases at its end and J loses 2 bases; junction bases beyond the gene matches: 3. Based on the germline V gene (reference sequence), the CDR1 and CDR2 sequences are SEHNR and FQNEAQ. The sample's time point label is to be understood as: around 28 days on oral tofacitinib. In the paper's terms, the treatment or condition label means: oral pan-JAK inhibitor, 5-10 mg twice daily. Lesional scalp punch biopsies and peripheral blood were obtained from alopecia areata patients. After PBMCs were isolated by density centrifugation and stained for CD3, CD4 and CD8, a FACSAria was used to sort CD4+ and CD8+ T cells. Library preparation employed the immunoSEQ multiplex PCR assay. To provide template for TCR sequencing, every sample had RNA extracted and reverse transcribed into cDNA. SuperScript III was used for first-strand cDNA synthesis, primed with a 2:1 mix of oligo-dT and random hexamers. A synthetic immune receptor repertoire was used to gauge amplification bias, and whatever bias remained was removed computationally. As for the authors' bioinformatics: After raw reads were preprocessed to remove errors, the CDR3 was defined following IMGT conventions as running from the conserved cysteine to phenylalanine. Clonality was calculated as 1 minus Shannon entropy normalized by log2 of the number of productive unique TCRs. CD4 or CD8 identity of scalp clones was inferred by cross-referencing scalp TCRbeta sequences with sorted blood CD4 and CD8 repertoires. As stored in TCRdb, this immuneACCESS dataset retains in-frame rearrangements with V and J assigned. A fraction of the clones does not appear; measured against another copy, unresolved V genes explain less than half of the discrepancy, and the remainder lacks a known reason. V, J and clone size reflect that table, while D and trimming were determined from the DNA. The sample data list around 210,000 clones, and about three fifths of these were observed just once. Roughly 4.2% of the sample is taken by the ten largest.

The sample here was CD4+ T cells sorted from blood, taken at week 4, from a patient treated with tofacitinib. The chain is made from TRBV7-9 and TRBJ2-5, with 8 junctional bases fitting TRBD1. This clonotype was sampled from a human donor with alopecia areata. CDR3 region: CASSSGTGQETQYF. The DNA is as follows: TGTGCCAGCAGCTCCGGGACAGGACAAGAGACCCAGTACTTC.